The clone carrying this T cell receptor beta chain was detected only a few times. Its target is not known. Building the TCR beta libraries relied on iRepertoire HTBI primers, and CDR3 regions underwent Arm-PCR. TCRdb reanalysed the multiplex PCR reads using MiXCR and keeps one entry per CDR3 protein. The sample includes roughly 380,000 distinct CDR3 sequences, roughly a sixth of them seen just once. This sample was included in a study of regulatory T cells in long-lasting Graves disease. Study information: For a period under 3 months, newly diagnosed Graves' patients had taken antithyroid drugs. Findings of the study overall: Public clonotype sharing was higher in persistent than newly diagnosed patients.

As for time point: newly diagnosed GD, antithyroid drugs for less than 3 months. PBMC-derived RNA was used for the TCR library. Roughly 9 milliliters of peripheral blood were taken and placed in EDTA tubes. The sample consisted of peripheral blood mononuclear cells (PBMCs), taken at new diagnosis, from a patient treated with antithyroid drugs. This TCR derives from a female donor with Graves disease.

CDR3 in amino acids: CASSLMDQETQYF. The CDR3 DNA is TGTGCCAGCAGTTTGATGGACCAAGAGACCCAGTACTTC. The rearrangement uses TRBV12-3 or TRBV12-4 and TRBJ2-5; D uncertain. There are 13 residues in the CDR3. V was trimmed by 3 bases and J by 0 bases, leaving 5 bases between them.